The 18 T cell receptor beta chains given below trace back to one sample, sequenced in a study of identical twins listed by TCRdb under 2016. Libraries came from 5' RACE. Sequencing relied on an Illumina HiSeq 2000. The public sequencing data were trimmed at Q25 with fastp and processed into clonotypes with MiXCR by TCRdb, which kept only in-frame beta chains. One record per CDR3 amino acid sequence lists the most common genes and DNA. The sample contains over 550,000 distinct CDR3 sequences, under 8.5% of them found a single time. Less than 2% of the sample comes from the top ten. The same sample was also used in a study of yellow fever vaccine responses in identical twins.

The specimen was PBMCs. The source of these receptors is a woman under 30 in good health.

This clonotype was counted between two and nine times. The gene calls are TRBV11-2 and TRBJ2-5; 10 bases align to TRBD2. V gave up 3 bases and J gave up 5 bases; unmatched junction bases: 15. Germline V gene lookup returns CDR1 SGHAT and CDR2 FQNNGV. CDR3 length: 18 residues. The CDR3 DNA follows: TGTGCCAGCAGCTTCCTCGCGATAGCGGGGGGACCATTGGAGACCCAGTACTTC. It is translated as CASSFLAIAGGPLETQYF.

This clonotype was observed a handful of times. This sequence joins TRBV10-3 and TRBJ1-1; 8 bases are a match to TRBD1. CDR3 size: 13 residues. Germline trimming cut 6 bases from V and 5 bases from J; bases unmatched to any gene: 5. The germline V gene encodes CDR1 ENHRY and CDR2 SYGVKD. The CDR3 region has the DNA TGTGCCATCAGCTCTGACAGGGGTACTGAAGCTTTCTTT. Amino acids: CAISSDRGTEAFF.

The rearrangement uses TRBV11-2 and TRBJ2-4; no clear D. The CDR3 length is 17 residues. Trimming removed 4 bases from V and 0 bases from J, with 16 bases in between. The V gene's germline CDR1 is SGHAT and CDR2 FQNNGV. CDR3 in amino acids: CASSSDAGPLAKNIQYF. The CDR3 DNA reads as TGTGCCAGCAGCTCCGACGCCGGTCCCTTAGCCAAAAACATTCAGTACTTC.

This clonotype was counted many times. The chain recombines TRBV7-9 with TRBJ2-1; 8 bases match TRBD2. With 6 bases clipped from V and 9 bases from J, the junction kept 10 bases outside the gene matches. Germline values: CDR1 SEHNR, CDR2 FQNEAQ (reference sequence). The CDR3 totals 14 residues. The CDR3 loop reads CASRTKGLEGEQFF. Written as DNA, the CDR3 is TGTGCCAGCAGAACCAAGGGACTAGAGGGTGAGCAGTTCTTC.

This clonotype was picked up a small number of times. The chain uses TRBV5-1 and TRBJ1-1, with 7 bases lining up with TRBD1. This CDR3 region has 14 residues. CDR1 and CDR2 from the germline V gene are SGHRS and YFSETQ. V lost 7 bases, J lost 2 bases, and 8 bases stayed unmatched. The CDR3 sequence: CASQLGTANTEAFF. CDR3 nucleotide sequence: TGCGCCAGCCAGCTTGGGACAGCAAACACTGAAGCTTTCTTT.

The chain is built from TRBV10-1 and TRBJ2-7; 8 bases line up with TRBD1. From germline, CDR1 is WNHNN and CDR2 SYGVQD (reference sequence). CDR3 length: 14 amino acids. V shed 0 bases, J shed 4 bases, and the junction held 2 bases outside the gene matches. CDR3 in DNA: TGCGCCAGCAGTGAGTCGGGACAGGTTTACGAGCAGTACTTC. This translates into CASSESGQVYEQYF.

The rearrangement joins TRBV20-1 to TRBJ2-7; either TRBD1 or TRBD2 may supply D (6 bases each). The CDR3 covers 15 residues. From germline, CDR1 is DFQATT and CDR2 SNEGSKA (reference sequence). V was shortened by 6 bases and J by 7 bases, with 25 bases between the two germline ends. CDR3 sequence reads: CSANVFGQIAGEQYF. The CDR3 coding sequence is TGCAGTGCAAATGTATTTGGACAGATCGCGGGGGAGCAGTACTTC.

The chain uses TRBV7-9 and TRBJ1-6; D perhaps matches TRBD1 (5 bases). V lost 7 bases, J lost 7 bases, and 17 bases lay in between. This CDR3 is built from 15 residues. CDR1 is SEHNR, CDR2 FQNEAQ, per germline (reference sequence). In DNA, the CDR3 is TGTGCCAGCACTATGACCGACAGCTACAATTCACCCCTCCACTTT. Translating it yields CASTMTDSYNSPLHF.

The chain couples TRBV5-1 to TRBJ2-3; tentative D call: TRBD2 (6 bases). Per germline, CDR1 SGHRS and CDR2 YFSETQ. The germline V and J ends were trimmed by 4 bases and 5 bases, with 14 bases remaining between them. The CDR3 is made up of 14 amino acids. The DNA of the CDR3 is TGCGCCAGCAGCCGCGGAGGGCCACTAGATACGCAGTATTTT. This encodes CASSRGGPLDTQYF.

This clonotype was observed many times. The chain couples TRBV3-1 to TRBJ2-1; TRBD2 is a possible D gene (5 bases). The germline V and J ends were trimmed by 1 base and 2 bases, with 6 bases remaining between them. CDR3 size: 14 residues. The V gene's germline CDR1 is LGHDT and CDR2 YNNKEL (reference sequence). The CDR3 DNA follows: TGTGCCAGCAGCCAAGGGACTCCCTACAATGAGCAGTTCTTC. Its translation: CASSQGTPYNEQFF.

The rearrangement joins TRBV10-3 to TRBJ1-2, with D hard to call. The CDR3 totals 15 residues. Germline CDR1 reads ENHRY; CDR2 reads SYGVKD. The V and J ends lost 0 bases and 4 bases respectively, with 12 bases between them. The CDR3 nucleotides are TGTGCCATCAGTGAGTCGGCCGTACTATTCTATGGCTACACCTTC. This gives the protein CAISESAVLFYGYTF.

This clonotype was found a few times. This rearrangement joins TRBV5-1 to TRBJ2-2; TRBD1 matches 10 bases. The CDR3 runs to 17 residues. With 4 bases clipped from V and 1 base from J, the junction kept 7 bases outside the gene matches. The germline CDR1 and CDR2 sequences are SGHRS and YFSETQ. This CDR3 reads CASSTGGQGGNTGELFF. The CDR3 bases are TGCGCCAGCAGCACAGGAGGACAGGGGGGGAACACCGGGGAGCTGTTTTTT.

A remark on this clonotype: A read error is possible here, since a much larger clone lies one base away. As DNA, the CDR3 is TGTGCCACCAGTGGCCCCGGAGGGAATGGGCAGTTCTTC. Translated, it gives CATSGPGGNGQFF. V usage is TRBV24-1 and J usage is TRBJ2-1, with TRBD2 as a possible D gene (6 bases). This CDR3 contains 13 residues. The germline gives CDR1 KGHDR, CDR2 SFDVKD.

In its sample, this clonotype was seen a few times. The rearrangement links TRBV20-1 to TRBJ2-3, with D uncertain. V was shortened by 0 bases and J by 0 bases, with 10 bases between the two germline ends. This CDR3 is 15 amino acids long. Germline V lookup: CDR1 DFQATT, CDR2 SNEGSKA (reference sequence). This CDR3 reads CSARDWRLSTDTQYF. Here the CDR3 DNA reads TGCAGTGCTAGAGATTGGCGGTTGAGCACAGATACGCAGTATTTT.

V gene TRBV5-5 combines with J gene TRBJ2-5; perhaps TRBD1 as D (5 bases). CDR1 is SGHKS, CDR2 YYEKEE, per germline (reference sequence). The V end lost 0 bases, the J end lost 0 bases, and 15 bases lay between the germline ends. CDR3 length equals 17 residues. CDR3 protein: CASSLATPQEYQETQYF. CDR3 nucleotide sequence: TGTGCCAGCAGCTTGGCCACACCACAGGAGTACCAAGAGACCCAGTACTTC. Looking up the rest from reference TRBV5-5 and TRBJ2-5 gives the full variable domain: DAGVTQSPTHLIKTRGQQVTLRCSPISGHKSVSWYQQVLGQGPQFIFQYYEKEERGRGNFPDRFSARQFPNYSSELNVNALLLGDSALYLCASSLATPQEYQETQYFGPGTRLLVL.

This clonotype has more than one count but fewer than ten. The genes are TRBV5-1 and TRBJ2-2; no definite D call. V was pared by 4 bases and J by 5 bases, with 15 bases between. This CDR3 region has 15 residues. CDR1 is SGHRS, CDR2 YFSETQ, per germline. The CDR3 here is CASSPPPLDTGELFF. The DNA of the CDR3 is TGCGCCAGCAGCCCCCCCCCGCTTGATACCGGGGAGCTGTTTTTT.

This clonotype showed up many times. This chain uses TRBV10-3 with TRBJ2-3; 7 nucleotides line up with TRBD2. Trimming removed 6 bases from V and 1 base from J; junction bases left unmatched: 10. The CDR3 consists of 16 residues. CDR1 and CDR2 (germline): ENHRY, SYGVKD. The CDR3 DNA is TGTGCCATCAGCCGGGGGGAAGCAGGGCGCACAGATACGCAGTATTTT. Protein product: CAISRGEAGRTDTQYF.

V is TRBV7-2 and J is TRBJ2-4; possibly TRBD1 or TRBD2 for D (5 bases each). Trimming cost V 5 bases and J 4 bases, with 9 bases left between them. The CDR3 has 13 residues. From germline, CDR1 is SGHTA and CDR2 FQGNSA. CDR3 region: CASSPGRKNIQYF. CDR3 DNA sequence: TGTGCCAGCAGCCCGGGGCGGAAAAACATTCAGTACTTC.